Listed below are T cell receptor beta chains from one sample, sequenced in a study of blood T cells in healthy people across ages. From the 5' RACE reads, TCRdb called clonotypes with MiXCR, one entry per CDR3 protein. The profile covers 1 million or so distinct CDR3 sequences, with 40% to 55% appearing a single time and 18% taken by the ten largest. Sequencing used blood. These receptors were obtained from an older woman in good health. Each CDR3 is given with its conserved first and last residue. Each record gives: CDR3 length, V gene, clone size, D gene, J gene, CDR3 protein, CDR3 DNA. D genes are given only for firm matches. Clone size is stated in some rows and not others, as once, few, many or a class when expanded.

>20|TRBV4-2|-|TRBD2|TRBJ2-1
CASSQRSGTSGRAIDNEQFF
TGTGCCAGCAGCCAACGATCCGGGACTAGCGGGAGGGCCATTGATAATGAGCAGTTCTTC
>15|TRBV28|once|TRBD1|TRBJ1-5
CASLYGTGGNQPQHF
TGTGCCAGCTTATACGGGACAGGGGGCAATCAGCCCCAGCATTTT
>19|TRBV24-1|-|TRBD2|TRBJ2-3
CATSDPAFTSGPSTDTQYF
TGTGCCACCAGTGACCCTGCATTCACTAGCGGCCCCTCCACAGATACGCAGTATTTT
>15|TRBV7-3|-|TRBD2|TRBJ2-1
CASSSAGGLYNEQFF
TGTGCCAGCAGCTCCGCGGGAGGCCTATACAATGAGCAGTTCTTC
>15|TRBV21-1|few|-|TRBJ2-5
CASSKDRVFEETQYF
TGTGCCAGCAGCAAAGACAGGGTATTCGAGGAGACCCAGTACTTC
>13|TRBV20-1|-|-|TRBJ1-1
CSAREAGYTEAFF
TGCAGTGCTAGAGAGGCCGGATACACTGAAGCTTTCTTT
>14|TRBV20-1|-|-|TRBJ2-7
CSAGGGNYLYEQYF
TGCAGTGCCGGTGGAGGGAACTACCTCTACGAGCAGTACTTC
>13|TRBV18|-|-|TRBJ1-4
CASSPQTDEKLFF
TGTGCCAGCTCACCCCAGACGGACGAAAAACTGTTTTTT
>15|TRBV29-1|many|TRBD2|TRBJ2-1
CSVEDNSGRVNEQFF
TGCAGCGTTGAAGATAATAGCGGGAGGGTGAATGAGCAGTTCTTC
>15|TRBV28|-|TRBD1|TRBJ2-1
CASLRMTGPFNEQFF
TGTGCCAGTTTGAGGATGACAGGGCCTTTCAATGAGCAGTTCTTC
>14|TRBV15|-|TRBD1|TRBJ1-5
CATTTGTGDQPQHF
TGTGCCACCACCACCGGGACAGGGGATCAGCCCCAGCATTTT
>13|TRBV6-6|many|-|TRBJ2-6
CASSSAGANVLTF
TGTGCCAGCTCATCGGCGGGGGCCAACGTCCTGACTTTC
>12|TRBV6-6|-|TRBD1|TRBJ1-6
CASIQGGSPLHF
TGTGCCAGCATCCAGGGGGGTTCACCCCTCCACTTT
>15|TRBV3-1|-|TRBD2|TRBJ2-7
CASSQDSGGGYEQYF
TGTGCCAGCAGCCAAGATAGCGGGGGGGGCTACGAGCAGTACTTC
>15|TRBV7-9|-|-|TRBJ2-3
CASSRTISHGDTQYF
TGTGCCAGCAGTCGGACTATCAGTCACGGAGATACGCAGTATTTT
>17|TRBV3-1|few|TRBD1|TRBJ2-7
CASSQAPRGLRDYEQYF
TGTGCCAGCAGCCAAGCGCCCAGGGGGCTCCGGGACTACGAGCAGTACTTC
>16|TRBV27|-|-|TRBJ2-1
CASSPDRLLFYNEQFF
TGTGCCAGCAGTCCCGACAGATTACTATTCTACAATGAGCAGTTCTTC
>12|TRBV2|-|-|TRBJ1-2
CASRAFTYGYTF
TGTGCCAGCAGAGCCTTTACCTATGGCTACACCTTC
>14|TRBV27|-|-|TRBJ2-7
CASSRDGKAYEQYF
TGTGCCAGCAGCCGGGACGGAAAGGCCTACGAGCAGTACTTC
>14|TRBV20-1|-|-|TRBJ2-7
CSASPGRLSYEQYF
TGCAGTGCTAGCCCAGGACGGCTCTCCTACGAGCAGTACTTC
>16|TRBV5-1|-|TRBD1|TRBJ1-1
CASSSLPTGSTTEAFF
TGCGCCAGCAGCTCGCTTCCGACAGGGAGTACCACTGAAGCTTTCTTT
>14|TRBV19|-|-|TRBJ2-7
CASSIDSGLYEQYF
TGTGCCAGTAGTATAGATTCCGGGCTTTACGAGCAGTACTTC
>14|TRBV9|-|-|TRBJ2-7
CASSAGAGYNEQYF
TGTGCCAGCAGCGCAGGGGCGGGTTACAATGAGCAGTACTTC
>15|TRBV11-3|-|-|TRBJ2-7
CASSLGIGSSYEQYF
TGTGCCAGCAGCTTAGGTATAGGGTCTTCCTACGAGCAGTACTTC
>12|TRBV29-1|few|TRBD2|TRBJ2-3
CSATRGADTQYF
TGCAGCGCCACACGGGGGGCAGATACGCAGTATTTT
>13|TRBV27|few|-|TRBJ1-2
CASSPRDNYGYTF
TGTGCCAGCAGTCCCCGAGATAACTATGGCTACACCTTC
>12|TRBV14|-|-|TRBJ2-5
CASSQTLETQYF
TGTGCCAGCAGCCAGACCCTTGAGACCCAGTACTTC
>16|TRBV6-5|few|-|TRBJ2-6
CASSLTGASGANVLTF
TGTGCCAGCAGTTTAACAGGTGCCTCTGGGGCCAACGTCCTGACTTTC
>14|TRBV2|-|-|TRBJ2-5
CASSEARGGFGQYF
TGTGCCAGCAGTGAAGCTCGAGGGGGTTTCGGGCAGTACTTC
>14|TRBV19|few|-|TRBJ2-1
CASPRGGTYNEQFF
TGTGCCAGTCCCAGAGGGGGGACCTACAATGAGCAGTTCTTC
>15|TRBV20-1|-|-|TRBJ2-6
CSARDGVSGANVLTF
TGCAGTGCTAGAGATGGGGTCTCTGGGGCCAACGTCCTGACTTTC
>15|TRBV7-8|few|TRBD2|TRBJ2-3
CASRGTSGYTDTQYF
TGTGCCAGCAGGGGGACTAGCGGGTACACAGATACGCAGTATTTT
>16|TRBV20-1|-|-|TRBJ2-5
CSARDRLVDTRDPQYF
TGCAGTGCTAGAGATCGGCTCGTAGATACAAGAGACCCCCAGTACTTC
>16|TRBV7-6|-|TRBD2|TRBJ2-1
CASSPSRTSGDNEQFF
TGTGCCAGCAGCCCTTCCCGGACTAGCGGGGACAATGAGCAGTTCTTC